A selection of T cell receptor beta chains follows, all from one sample in a study of control samples from healthy donors and cancer patients. Sequencing was performed with immunoSEQ multiplex PCR; in TCRdb, only in-frame clones are kept and a portion is missing. This table has about 130,000 clones, about 95% appearing once. The specimen sequenced was blood. The source of these receptors is a man under 40 in good health. The CDR3 runs from the conserved cysteine through the conserved F or W. The D gene is left open where the match is weak. Only some rows state a clone size, as once, few, many or a class for expanded clones.

>NA|TRBV11-2|TRBD2|TRBJ2-1
TGTGCCAGCAGCTTCCTCCCACAACTAGCGGGGGTCCGCAATGAGCAGTTCTTC
CASSFLPQLAGVRNEQFF
>NA|TRBV5-1|TRBD1|TRBJ2-2
TGCGCCAGCAGCTTGGTAGGGGGCGGGACAGGAGGCACCGGGGAGCTGTTTTTT
CASSLVGGGTGGTGELFF
>NA|TRBV29-1|TRBD1|TRBJ1-2
TGCAGCGTGGGGCCGGGACAGGGGGGCTATGGCTACACCTTC
CSVGPGQGGYGYTF
>NA|TRBV7-2|NA|TRBJ2-5
TGTGCCAGCAGCTTAGTAGGGGGTAAAGAGACCCAGTACTTC
CASSLVGGKETQYF
>NA|TRBV10-3|TRBD1|TRBJ1-2
TGTGCCATCTTGGGACAGGGGCATAACTATGGCTACACCTTC
CAILGQGHNYGYTF
>NA|TRBV5-6|TRBD1|TRBJ2-7
TGTGCCAGCAGCTTGAGGCCGGGACAGTTAGGATACGAGCAGTACTTC
CASSLRPGQLGYEQYF
>NA|TRBV29-1|NA|TRBJ1-2
TGCAGCGTGGTGGGGGTTGGAGAGGGCGGCTACACCTTC
CSVVGVGEGGYTF
>NA|TRBV6-5|TRBD1|TRBJ1-6
TGTGCCAGCAGTTACTCTGGGACAGGGGTTTCGTCACCCCTCCACTTT
CASSYSGTGVSSPLHF
>NA|TRBV3-1/TRBV3-2|TRBD2|TRBJ2-1
TGTGCCAGCAGCCACCCAACTTTCCTAGCGGGGGGCTACAATGAGCAGTTCTTC
CASSHPTFLAGGYNEQFF
>NA|TRBV19|NA|TRBJ1-2
TGTGCCAGTGCTCCGGGGGCGAAAGACTATGGCTACACCTTC
CASAPGAKDYGYTF
>NA|TRBV2|NA|TRBJ1-5
TGTGCCAGCAGTGAGGTAACAGGCGCTCAGCCCCAGCATTTT
CASSEVTGAQPQHF
>NA|TRBV11-3|TRBD2|TRBJ2-1
TGTGCCAGCAGCTTAGGGCTAGCGGGGGGAGATGAGCAGTTCTTC
CASSLGLAGGDEQFF
>once|TRBV6-4|NA|TRBJ2-3
TGTGCCAGCAGTGACTCACAGGCTTCCAGCACAGATACGCAGTATTTT
CASSDSQASSTDTQYF
>NA|TRBV6-2/TRBV6-3|NA|TRBJ2-3
TGTGCCAGCAGTTACCCGGGACGCAAGGATACGCAGTATTTT
CASSYPGRKDTQYF
>NA|TRBV9|NA|TRBJ2-3
TGTGCCAGCAGCTCCGGCCGAAGCACAGATACGCAGTATTTT
CASSSGRSTDTQYF
>NA|TRBV7-2|NA|TRBJ1-1
TGTGCCAGCAGCTTTAAACAGAACACTGAAGCTTTCTTT
CASSFKQNTEAFF
>NA|TRBV28|NA|TRBJ1-4
TGTGCCAGCAGAATCGACAGGCCAACTAATGAAAAACTGTTTTTT
CASRIDRPTNEKLFF
>NA|TRBV5-8|NA|TRBJ2-3
TGTGCCAGCAGCTACGAGGTTAGGACAGATACGCAGTATTTT
CASSYEVRTDTQYF
>once|TRBV6-2/TRBV6-3|NA|TRBJ1-2
TGTGCCAGCAGTAAGGGGACGGCAGACTATGGCTACACCTTC
CASSKGTADYGYTF
>NA|TRBV28|NA|TRBJ2-5
TGTGCCAGCAGCCAGGAGGGGGGGGGCCGGTGGACCCAGTACTTC
CASSQEGGGRWTQYF
>NA|TRBV7-9|NA|TRBJ1-5
TGTGCCAGCAGCTTTGGAACAGCGGAAGATCAGCCCCAGCATTTT
CASSFGTAEDQPQHF
>NA|TRBV7-8|NA|TRBJ2-7
TGTGCCAGCAGCCTACTAGCCGCCGAGCAGTACTTC
CASSLLAAEQYF
>NA|TRBV5-1|TRBD1|TRBJ1-2
TGCGCCAGCAGCTTCACGGGACAGGGCCAAGGCTACACCTTC
CASSFTGQGQGYTF
>NA|TRBV3-1/TRBV3-2|NA|TRBJ1-1
TGTGCCAGCAGCCGCCGTGGGACATCTGAAGCTTTCTTT
CASSRRGTSEAFF
>NA|TRBV7-2|NA|TRBJ1-1
TGTGCCAGCAGCTTAGGGCAACGAAGGGGGACTGAAGCTTTCTTT
CASSLGQRRGTEAFF
>once|TRBV28|TRBD1|TRBJ1-5
TGTGCCAGCAGTCCTGGGGACAGGGCATATCAGCCCCAGCATTTT
CASSPGDRAYQPQHF
>NA|TRBV27|NA|TRBJ1-2
TGTGCCAGCAGCCTTTCGTGGTGGAGTACGAACTATGGCTACACCTTC
CASSLSWWSTNYGYTF
>NA|TRBV19|TRBD2|TRBJ2-1
TGTGCCAGTAGATGGAGGACTAGCCCCTACAATGAGCAGTTCTTC
CASRWRTSPYNEQFF
>NA|TRBV5-4|NA|TRBJ2-3
TGTGCCAGCAGCTTGGCTTCGGCAGATACGCAGTATTTT
CASSLASADTQYF
>NA|TRBV5-4|TRBD1|TRBJ1-6
TGTGCCAGCAGCTTGGGGGACAGTCGTAATTCACCCCTCCACTTT
CASSLGDSRNSPLHF
>NA|TRBV28|TRBD1|TRBJ2-7
TGTGCCAGCAGTTTCGGGACAGGGTCGCGGGAGCAGTACTTC
CASSFGTGSREQYF
>NA|TRBV7-2|NA|TRBJ1-1
TGTGCCAGCAGCTTAGCGTCCCAGGGTGTCACTGAAGCTTTCTTT
CASSLASQGVTEAFF
>NA|TRBV27|TRBD1|TRBJ1-5
TGTGCCAGCAGTGACAGGGTTAAGGGGAAAAATCAGCCCCAGCATTTT
CASSDRVKGKNQPQHF
>NA|TRBV5-4|NA|TRBJ2-7
TGTGCCAGCAGCTTAGGGTGGGGGGTAGCCTACGAGCAGTACTTC
CASSLGWGVAYEQYF
>NA|TRBV7-8|TRBD2|TRBJ2-1
TGTGCCAGCAGCTTAGAAACTAGCGGGGGGCCAGAGCAGTTCTTC
CASSLETSGGPEQFF
>NA|TRBV18|NA|TRBJ2-7
TGTGCCAGCTCACCCTCCGGCGATGCCTACGAGCAGTACTTC
CASSPSGDAYEQYF
>NA|TRBV5-1|NA|TRBJ2-5
TGCGCCAGCAGCACAGAAGGGCAAGAGACCCAGTACTTC
CASSTEGQETQYF
>NA|TRBV27|TRBD1|TRBJ2-5
TGTGCCAGCAGTTATGGTGGGACAGACCTTCCCATAACCCAGTACTTC
CASSYGGTDLPITQYF
>NA|TRBV7-2|NA|TRBJ2-7
TGTGCCAGCAGCCGGAACTCCTACGAGCAGTACTTC
CASSRNSYEQYF
>few|TRBV10-1|TRBD2|TRBJ2-1
TGCGCCAGCAGTGAAACGGGACTAGACTACAATGAGCAGTTCTTC
CASSETGLDYNEQFF
>NA|TRBV28|NA|TRBJ1-6
TGTGCCAGCAGCCTTCCTCTAGTCGGAGGCTTTAGTTCACCCCTCCACTTT
CASSLPLVGGFSSPLHF
>NA|TRBV6-2/TRBV6-3|NA|TRBJ2-7
TGTGCCAGCAGTCCCCGCCAGAGCTCCTACGAGCAGTACTTC
CASSPRQSSYEQYF